This T cell receptor (beta chain) is from a study of human T cells and chemical hapten exposure (dated by TCRdb to about 2021). Looking at the study overall: For sensitization, 2% DPC in acetone was applied to a roughly 2 cm by roughly 2 cm area of upper inner arm skin. Throughout the study period of 20 to 25 weeks, patients also received therapeutic DPC doses to the scalp every week. Patch testing on the upper back used Finn chambers containing 0.01% DPC, with scoring done after 6 days according to International Contact Dermatitis Research Group standards. The patient cohort, mostly female, included alopecia areata with under or over 50% scalp involvement, alopecia totalis and alopecia universalis. Libraries were pooled for sequencing, and per-sample TCR yields varied mainly because of small differences in library volumes within the pool. The study tracked peripheral blood TCR repertoire changes in vivo during primary and secondary sensitization to the hapten diphenylcyclopropenone (DPC) in alopecia patients. Blood samples were taken from patients before sensitization (week 0) and at 2, 6 and about 24 weeks after DPC sensitization. Blood for TCR sequencing was provided by twenty-nine alopecia patients at one to four time points (pre-sensitization, 2, 6 and 24 weeks). Study-level results and caveats: Because every patient had alopecia, a presumed autoimmune disease, the patients' immune response might differ from that of healthy individuals. Repeated subsampling changed both the strength of the expansion versus patch-test correlation and the threshold at which that correlation became significant. The number of PT1 expanded TCRs positively correlated with patch test score, significant at thresholds 8, 16 and 32 but not 4. No change with DPC sensitization was found in the number of TCRs above 1 in 1000 frequency, and no evidence of global repertoire structure alterations was found. Compared with pre-sensitization or healthy control sets, expanded TCRs formed significantly more large CDR3 similarity clusters, which is consistent with antigen-driven responses.

CDR1 and CDR2, looked up from the germline V gene, are SGHDT and YYEEEE. V and J lose 0 bases and 1 base, and a span of 9 bases separates them. From its cysteine to its phenylalanine, the CDR3 spans 15 amino acids. Of all the DNA, just the CDR3 is kept, 45 bases in frame from base 1. The time point label corresponds to: patch test 2, 6 weeks after DPC sensitization. The treatment or condition label on this specimen signifies: therapeutic diphenylcyclopropenone sensitization with weekly scalp DPC. At every patch-test visit, the blood draw took place before the patch test was put on. Patients were eligible if aged 18 to 70, diagnosed with alopecia and judged suitable for DPC therapy, and pregnant patients were excluded. Total RNA was isolated from unfractionated whole blood collected in Tempus Blood RNA tubes. Libraries were built with RACE. The sequencer was a NextSeq 500. During library preparation, unique molecular identifiers were attached to individual cDNA molecules so that TCRs could be counted quantitatively and reproducibly. Both TCR alpha and TCR beta chains were sequenced from each blood RNA sample. Under the source paper's analysis protocol: Samples had a median of about 96,000 TCRs, with a range from roughly 23,224 to 700,000. The Decombinator software suite was used to annotate V, J and CDR3 in the TCR reads. Every sample was subsampled to the same number of TCRs (28,000) for the PS versus PT1 abundance plots. TCRs were defined as expanded if absent before sensitization and observed at least eight times at the 2-week time point. The public reads were quality trimmed at Q25 with fastp and then assembled into clones with MiXCR by TCRdb, keeping productive beta chains. Each CDR3 protein appears once, grouped with its most common genes and DNA. These V and J calls are TCRdb output, not the study's own analysis. This sample comprises under 100,000 distinct CDR3 sequences, about an eighth of them detected only once. Of the sample, 2.5% to 3.5% falls within the top ten clones.

In this sample, this clonotype turned up a few times. Its cognate antigen has yet to be identified. No per-base quality is available; no much larger clone lies one base away. The input for sequencing was whole blood, taken in connection with sensitization to the hapten diphenylcyclopropenone (DPC). The V and J genes are TRBV5-6 and TRBJ2-3; no D segment can be confidently identified. The sequence derives from a woman aged 40 to 49 with alopecia areata. Some clones in this sample may be carry-over from other donors' samples. The sequenced DNA: TGTGCCAGCAGCTTGGATCCAGCCGGCACAGATACGCAGTATTTT. Its translation reads: CASSLDPAGTDTQYF.